Here is one TCR beta chain with its context. This sample was taken from a study of shared clonotypes between healthy human individuals. Study details: Used for every donor were three CD4 naive, three CD4 memory, two CD8 naive and one CD8 memory plate.

All donors qualified as healthy HIV-negative adults and had experienced no recent acute infections or vaccinations. Adults of Caucasian background living in Nashville, Tennessee made up all donors. Trimming removed 1 base at V and 5 bases at J, with 15 bases between. The CDR3 contains 15 residues. Germline CDR1 reads SGHAT; CDR2 reads FQNNGV. Produced via immunoSEQ multiplex PCR; TCRdb's table is partial and in-frame only. The top ten clones hold 0.39% of a sample with a few million clones, 80% to 95% of them seen once. The source of this sequence is a man younger than 30 in good health. Some clones in this sample may be carry-over from other donors' samples. The rearrangement joins TRBV11-2 to TRBJ2-7; the D gene is possibly TRBD2 (6 bases). Sequencing used naive CD4+ T cells from PBMCs. Stated subset: CD45RA+ positively selected. CDR3 sequence reads: CASSLVRGSGNEQYF. The CDR3, as DNA: TGTGCCAGCAGCTTAGTCCGGGGGAGCGGCAACGAGCAGTACTTC.